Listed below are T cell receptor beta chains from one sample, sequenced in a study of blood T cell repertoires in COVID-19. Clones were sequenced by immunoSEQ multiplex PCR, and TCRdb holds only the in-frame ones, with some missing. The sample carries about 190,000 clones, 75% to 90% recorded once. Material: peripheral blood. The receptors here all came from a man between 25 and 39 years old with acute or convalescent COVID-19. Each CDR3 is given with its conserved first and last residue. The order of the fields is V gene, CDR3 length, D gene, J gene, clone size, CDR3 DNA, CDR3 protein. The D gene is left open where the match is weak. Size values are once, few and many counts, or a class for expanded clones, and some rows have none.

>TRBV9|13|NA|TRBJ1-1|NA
TGTGCCAGCAGCGTATTTTGGGCAGGGGAAGCTTTCTTT
CASSVFWAGEAFF
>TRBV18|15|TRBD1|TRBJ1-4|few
TGTGCCAGCTCACCTCCGGGACAGGGGGACGAAAAACTGTTTTTT
CASSPPGQGDEKLFF
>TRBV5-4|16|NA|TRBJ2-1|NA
TGTGCCAGCAGCTTGGCCGGGGGGCTAACCTACAATGAGCAGTTCTTC
CASSLAGGLTYNEQFF
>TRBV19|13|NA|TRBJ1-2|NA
TGTGCCAGTAGTATGGGACAACTTTATGGCTACACCTTC
CASSMGQLYGYTF
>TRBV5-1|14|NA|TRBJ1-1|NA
TGCGCCAGCAGGGTGGGGCTAAGGGATCCTGAAGCTTTCTTT
CASRVGLRDPEAFF
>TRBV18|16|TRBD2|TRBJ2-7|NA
TGTGCCAGCTCACGCTTGCCTAGCGGGACCCACTACGAGCAGTACTTC
CASSRLPSGTHYEQYF
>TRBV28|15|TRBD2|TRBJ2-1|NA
TGTGCCAGCAGCCCCGGGACTAGCGTTTACAATGAGCAGTTCTTC
CASSPGTSVYNEQFF
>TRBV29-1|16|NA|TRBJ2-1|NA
TGCAGCGCACTCATGACAGGCGAATATCCCTACAATGAGCAGTTCTTC
CSALMTGEYPYNEQFF
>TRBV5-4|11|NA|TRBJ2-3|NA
TGTGCCAGCAGCTCCGGAGATACGCAGTATTTT
CASSSGDTQYF
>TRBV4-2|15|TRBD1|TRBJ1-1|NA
TGTGCCAGCAGCCAAGACGACAGGGGAAGGACTGAAGCTTTCTTT
CASSQDDRGRTEAFF
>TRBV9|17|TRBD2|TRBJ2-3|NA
TGTGCCAGCAGCCCAACCTTGAGCGGGGCTAGCACAGATACGCAGTATTTT
CASSPTLSGASTDTQYF
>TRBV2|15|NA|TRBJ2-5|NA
TGTGCCAGCAGTGAGGGTGCGGGGACGCAAGAGACCCAGTACTTC
CASSEGAGTQETQYF
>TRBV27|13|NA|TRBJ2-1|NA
TGTGCCAGCAGTTTCTCGGGAATCAATGAGCAGTTCTTC
CASSFSGINEQFF
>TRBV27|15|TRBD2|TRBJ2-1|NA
TGTGCCAGCAGTCGCGGGACTAGCTCCTACAATGAGCAGTTCTTC
CASSRGTSSYNEQFF
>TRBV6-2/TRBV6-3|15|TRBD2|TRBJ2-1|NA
TGTGCCAGCAGTTACGAACTAGCGGGGCTCAATGAGCAGTTCTTC
CASSYELAGLNEQFF
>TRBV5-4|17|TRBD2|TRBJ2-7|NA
TGTGCCAGCAGCTCTGCCCCGGGACTAGCGGGAAAATACGAGCAGTACTTC
CASSSAPGLAGKYEQYF
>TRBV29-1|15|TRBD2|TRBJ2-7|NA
TGCAGCGTTGAAGATCCCCTCTTCGGGGGGTACGAGCAGTACTTC
CSVEDPLFGGYEQYF
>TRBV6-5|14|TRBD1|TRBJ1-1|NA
TGTGCCAGCAGAAGGACAGGGTTGAACACTGAAGCTTTCTTT
CASRRTGLNTEAFF
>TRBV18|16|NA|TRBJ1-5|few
TGTGCCAGCTCACCACGGGCTAGCCAGGGCAATCAGCCCCAGCATTTT
CASSPRASQGNQPQHF
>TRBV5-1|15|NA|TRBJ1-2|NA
TGCGCCAGCAGACCTACCCAGGGATCTAACTATGGCTACACCTTC
CASRPTQGSNYGYTF
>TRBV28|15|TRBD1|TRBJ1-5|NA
TGTGCCAGCAGGCCTGGGACAGGGAAGTATCAGCCCCAGCATTTT
CASRPGTGKYQPQHF
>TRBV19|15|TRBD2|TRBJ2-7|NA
TGTGCCAGTAGTGATCCTAGCGGGAGATCCTACGAGCAGTACTTC
CASSDPSGRSYEQYF
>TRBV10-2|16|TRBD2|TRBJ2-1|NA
TGCGCCAGCAGTGAGACCGGGACTAGTCCCTACAATGAGCAGTTCTTC
CASSETGTSPYNEQFF